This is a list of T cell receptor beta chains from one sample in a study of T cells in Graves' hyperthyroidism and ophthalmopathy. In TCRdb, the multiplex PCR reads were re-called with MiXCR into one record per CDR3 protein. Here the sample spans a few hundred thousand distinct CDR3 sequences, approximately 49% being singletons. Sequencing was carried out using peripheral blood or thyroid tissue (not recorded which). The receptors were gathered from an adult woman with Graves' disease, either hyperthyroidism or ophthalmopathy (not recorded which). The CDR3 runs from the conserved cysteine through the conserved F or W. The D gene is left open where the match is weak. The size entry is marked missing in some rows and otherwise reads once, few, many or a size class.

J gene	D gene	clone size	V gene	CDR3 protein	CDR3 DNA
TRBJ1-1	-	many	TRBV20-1	CSASPGAANTEAFF	TGCAGTGCTAGCCCGGGTGCGGCTAACACTGAAGCTTTCTTT
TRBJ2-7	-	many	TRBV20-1	CSAQTQVYEQYF	TGCAGTGCCCAGACCCAGGTGTACGAGCAGTACTTC
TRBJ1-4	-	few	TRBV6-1	CASSETGTLNEKLFF	TGTGCCAGCAGTGAGACCGGGACCCTTAATGAAAAACTGTTTTTT
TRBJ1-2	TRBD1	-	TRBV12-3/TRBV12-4	CASRRTGANYGYTF	TGTGCCAGCAGAAGGACAGGGGCTAACTATGGCTACACCTTC
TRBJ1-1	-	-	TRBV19	CASTFGAGAFF	TGTGCCAGTACATTCGGGGCCGGAGCTTTCTTT
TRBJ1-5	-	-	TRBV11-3	CASSLEKTFQPQHF	TGTGCCAGCAGCTTAGAAAAGACTTTTCAGCCCCAGCATTTT
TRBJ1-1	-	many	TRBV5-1	CASSSRGVQNTEAFF	TGCGCCAGCAGCTCCCGCGGGGTCCAAAACACTGAAGCTTTCTTT
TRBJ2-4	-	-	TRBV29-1	CSVESGAKNIQYF	TGCAGCGTTGAATCAGGAGCCAAAAACATTCAGTACTTC
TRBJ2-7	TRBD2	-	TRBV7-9	CASSSGRVYEQYF	TGTGCCAGCAGCAGCGGGAGGGTCTACGAGCAGTACTTC
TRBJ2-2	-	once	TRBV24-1	CATSDPLNTGELFF	TGTGCCACCAGTGATCCTCTAAACACCGGGGAGCTGTTTTTT
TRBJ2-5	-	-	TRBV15	CATSSLWTQYF	TGTGCCACCAGCAGCCTTTGGACCCAGTACTTC
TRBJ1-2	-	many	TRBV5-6	CASSSALSARGYGYTF	TGTGCCAGCAGCTCCGCTCTATCGGCGAGGGGCTATGGCTACACCTTC
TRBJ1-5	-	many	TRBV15	CATRSGSNQPQHF	TGTGCCACCAGATCGGGTAGCAATCAGCCCCAGCATTTT
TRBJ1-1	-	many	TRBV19	CASSSRAEAFF	TGTGCCAGTAGTTCCAGGGCTGAAGCTTTCTTT
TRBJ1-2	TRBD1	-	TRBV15	CATSRTKGQGEDGYTF	TGTGCCACCAGCAGAACCAAGGGACAGGGGGAGGATGGCTACACCTTC
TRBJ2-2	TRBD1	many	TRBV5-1	CASSRGQGTHTGELFF	TGCGCCAGCAGTAGGGGACAGGGGACCCACACCGGGGAGCTGTTTTTT
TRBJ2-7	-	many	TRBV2	CASDRDNYEQYF	TGTGCCTCAGACCGGGACAACTACGAGCAGTACTTC
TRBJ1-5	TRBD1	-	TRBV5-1	CASSSHKSPQGACNQPQHF	TGCGCCAGCAGCTCGCATAAGTCCCCCCAGGGGGCTTGCAATCAGCCCCAGCATTTT